The 24 T cell receptor beta chains listed next were all sequenced from one sample in a study of cytomegalovirus exposure and HLA in healthy donors. Both 60 Vbeta primers and 13 Jbeta primers went into the PCR. Data came from immunoSEQ multiplex PCR; TCRdb stores just in-frame clones and leaves some out. The sample holds roughly 120,000 clones, 76% seen once. The sample consisted of PBMCs. Source of these receptors: a man between 50 and 59 years old in good health and CMV-seronegative.

J is TRBJ2-2 and V is TRBV19, with D perhaps matching TRBD1 (5 bases). Germline values: CDR1 LNHDA, CDR2 SQIVND (reference sequence). This CDR3 spans 14 amino acids. Trimming took 1 base from V and 6 from J, leaving 9 bases between them. CDR3 region: CASSIARVAGELFF. CDR3 nucleotide sequence: TGTGCCAGTAGTATAGCCAGGGTAGCCGGGGAGCTGTTTTTT.

The gene calls are TRBV7-9 and TRBJ1-1; a weak D match, TRBD1 (5 bases). CDR3 length equals 16 residues. CDR1 is SEHNR, CDR2 FQNEAQ, per germline (reference sequence). Trimming removed 5 bases at V and 5 bases at J, with 21 bases between. The chain's CDR3 is CASSGRLGTRGTEAFF. In DNA form, the CDR3 reads TGTGCCAGCAGCGGGCGCCTAGGGACGCGGGGAACTGAAGCTTTCTTT.

V gene TRBV19 combines with J gene TRBJ1-4, with D possibly being TRBD1 (6 bases). The ends were cut back, 5 bases at V and 5 bases at J, with 9 bases in the middle. The V gene's germline CDR1 is LNHDA and CDR2 SQIVND (reference sequence). The CDR3 sequence is 13 residues long. The CDR3 nucleotides read TGTGCCAGTAGTCAGGGGTACAATGAAAAACTGTTTTTT. Translated: CASSQGYNEKLFF.

This clone showed up just a few times. This sequence joins TRBV4-1 and TRBJ2-5; TRBD2 agrees at 10 bases. Germline lookup yields CDR1 MGHRA and CDR2 YSYEKL. The CDR3 covers 16 residues. Trimming took 0 bases from V and 7 from J; bases not matched to a gene: 8. The CDR3 nucleotides are TGCGCCAGCAGCCAAGAGCCCCAGCGGGGGGGTGCGACCCAGTACTTC. Translated: CASSQEPQRGGATQYF.

J is TRBJ1-5 and V is TRBV6-4, with D maybe TRBD1 (6 bases). The CDR3 contains 18 residues. Trimming pared 4 bases from V and 7 bases from J, leaving 26 bases between. The germline CDR1 and CDR2 sequences are MRHNA and SNTAGT. The CDR3 nucleotides are TGTGCCAGCAGTGTACAACCTCAAATACAGGGCCCCTTACAGCCCCAGCATTTT. Its translation is CASSVQPQIQGPLQPQHF.

The chain links TRBV5-1 to TRBJ2-1, with 9 bases that match TRBD1. Trimming at V came to 1 base and at J to 8 bases, leaving 4 bases not matched to a gene. The CDR3 is made up of 14 amino acids. CDR1 and CDR2 (germline): SGHRS, YFSETQ. CDR3 sequence (DNA): TGCGCCAGCAGCTTGTCGACAGGGGGTGATGAGCAGTTCTTC. Protein product: CASSLSTGGDEQFF.

V is TRBV7-3 and J is TRBJ2-1, with D perhaps matching TRBD2 (5 bases). Germline V lookup: CDR1 SGHTA, CDR2 FQGTGA. There are 14 residues in the CDR3. V was clipped by 3 bases and J by 6 bases, with 12 bases between them. The CDR3 loop reads CASSFGPAANEQFF. DNA of the CDR3: TGTGCCAGCAGCTTTGGCCCAGCGGCCAATGAGCAGTTCTTC.

This clone was detected a few times. The chain has TRBV11-2 and TRBJ2-2, with a tentative D call TRBD2 (7 bases). Per the germline V gene, CDR1 is SGHAT and CDR2 is FQNNGV. This CDR3 comprises 15 residues. Trimming took 6 bases from V and 2 from J, leaving 13 bases between them. CDR3 protein: CASRNGGTNTGELFF. The DNA for the CDR3 is TGTGCCAGCAGAAACGGGGGGACAAACACCGGGGAGCTGTTTTTT. The full variable domain, its missing parts supplied by reference TRBV11-2 and TRBJ2-2, is EAGVAQSPRYKIIEKRQSVAFWCNPISGHATLYWYQQILGQGPKLLIQFQNNGVVDDSQLPKDRFSAERLKGVDSTLKIQPAKLEDSAVYLCASRNGGTNTGELFFGEGSRLTVL.

The rearrangement joins TRBV25-1 to TRBJ2-1; maybe TRBD2 (7 bases). This CDR3 spans 14 amino acids. V was shortened by 8 bases and J by 1 base, with 12 bases between the two germline ends. Germline loops: CDR1 MGHDK, CDR2 SYGVNS. CDR3 DNA sequence: TGTGCCAGCGGGGGGGGGCTATCCTACAATGAGCAGTTCTTC. Its translation: CASGGGLSYNEQFF.

This chain connects TRBV11-3 to TRBJ2-3; TRBD2 is a possible D gene (5 bases). V was trimmed by 5 bases and J by 3 bases, leaving 18 bases between them. This CDR3 has 16 residues. From germline, CDR1 is SGHNT and CDR2 YENEEA. CDR3 loop: CASSPSGNSGTDTQYF. The CDR3 nucleotides are TGTGCCAGCAGCCCCTCGGGCAACAGCGGAACAGATACGCAGTATTTT.

In its sample, this clone was seen a few times. Sequence at one end of the junction differs from germline and may be a read error. This chain uses TRBV6-1 with TRBJ1-2, with 9 bases identical to TRBD1. The germline V gene encodes CDR1 MNHNS and CDR2 SASEGT. The CDR3 has 15 residues. The CDR3 is CASSPDRGSNNGYTF. Written as DNA, the CDR3 is TGTGCCAGCAGTCCGGACAGGGGAAGTAACAATGGCTACACCTTC.

This clone was seen a single time. The rearrangement links TRBV4-1 to TRBJ1-2, with no clear D. The CDR3 runs to 15 residues. Germline V gene data show CDR1 as MGHRA and CDR2 as YSYEKL. Deletions cut 3 bases from V and 4 bases from J, with 15 bases between. CDR3 protein: CASSHRREDSYGYTF. The DNA of the CDR3 is TGCGCCAGCAGCCACCGAAGGGAGGATTCCTATGGCTACACCTTC.

This chain joins TRBV5-1 and TRBJ1-2; 8 bases are shared with TRBD1. CDR1 is SGHRS, CDR2 YFSETQ, per germline. The CDR3 has 13 residues. The junction had 7 bases not matched to a gene; V was cut back by 6 bases and J by 6 bases. The CDR3 sequence: CASTSGQGHGYTF. CDR3 DNA: TGCGCCAGCACCTCCGGACAGGGACATGGCTACACCTTC.

Of note for this clone: Other DNA variants within this sample encode the same CDR3. V is TRBV19 and J is TRBJ1-4; possibly TRBD1 for D (5 bases). The CDR3 is 14 amino acids. The germline V and J ends were trimmed by 5 bases and 8 bases, with 15 bases remaining between them. CDR1 and CDR2 from the germline V gene are LNHDA and SQIVND (reference sequence). CDR3 nucleotide sequence: TGTGCCAGTAGTCCACAGGCGGAAGGAGAAAAACTGTTTTTT. It is translated as CASSPQAEGEKLFF.

This clone has just a few counts. The junction shows a germline mismatch at one end, possibly a read error. CDR3 sequence: CSSTLRADDYTF. CDR3 DNA: TGTTCCAGCACCCTGAGAGCGGATGACTACACCTTC. The rearrangement uses TRBV7-9 and TRBJ1-2; D unresolved. The CDR3 extends over 12 amino acids. Germline CDR1 and CDR2: SEHNR and FQNEAQ (reference sequence).

The genes are TRBV6-1 and TRBJ2-5, with 8 bases fitting TRBD1. Trimming cost V 1 base and J 9 bases; bases outside gene matches: 10. The CDR3 covers 15 residues. The germline V gene encodes CDR1 MNHNS and CDR2 SASEGT. CDR3 in amino acids: CASSEVGETGAPQYF. The DNA of the CDR3 is TGTGCCAGCAGTGAAGTGGGGGAGACAGGGGCGCCCCAGTACTTC.

This sequence joins TRBV18 and TRBJ1-2; no definite D call. With 1 base removed from V and 0 bases from J, the gap between germline ends came to 6 bases. This CDR3 contains 14 residues. Germline V gene lookup returns CDR1 KGHSH and CDR2 LQKENI. The DNA of the CDR3 is TGTGCCAGCTCACCACAACTTTCTAACTATGGCTACACCTTC. Translating it yields CASSPQLSNYGYTF.

This chain joins TRBV19 and TRBJ1-1; D is undetermined. V dropped 5 bases and J dropped 1 base, with 11 bases sitting between them. The CDR3 has 14 amino acids. Germline loops: CDR1 LNHDA, CDR2 SQIVND (reference sequence). CDR3 region: CASSPRGRNTEAFF. CDR3 DNA sequence: TGTGCCAGTAGTCCCCGGGGTAGGAACACTGAAGCTTTCTTT.

The chain combines TRBV5-1 with TRBJ2-1; TRBD2 might be the D (7 bases). The CDR3 consists of 14 residues. Germline lookup yields CDR1 SGHRS and CDR2 YFSETQ. The V end was cut by 7 bases, the J end by 8 bases, with 19 bases between. The CDR3 region is CASQGNGGPDEQFF. The CDR3 DNA reads as TGCGCCAGCCAGGGAAACGGGGGGCCGGATGAGCAGTTCTTC.

The V call is TRBV7-2, the J call TRBJ1-2, with 7 bases matching TRBD1. The V gene end was trimmed by 5 bases and the J gene end by 8 bases; junction bases not matched to a gene: 11. CDR1 SGHTA and CDR2 FQGNSA come from the germline V gene. The CDR3 is made up of 14 amino acids. This CDR3 reads CASSPDRDQGGYTF. The CDR3 bases are TGTGCCAGCAGCCCCGACAGGGATCAAGGAGGCTACACCTTC. The variable domain in full, with the rest retrieved from reference TRBV7-2 and TRBJ1-2, is GAGVSQSPSNKVTEKGKDVELRCDPISGHTALYWYRQSLGQGLEFLIYFQGNSAPDKSGLPSDRFSAERTGGSVSTLTIQRTQQEDSAVYLCASSPDRDQGGYTFGSGTRLTVV.

This clone has only a few counts. The V and J genes are TRBV18 and TRBJ2-6; possibly TRBD1 for D (5 bases). Germline V lookup: CDR1 KGHSH, CDR2 LQKENI. This CDR3 spans 19 amino acids. Trimming removed 0 bases from V and 0 bases from J, with 15 bases in between. The CDR3 sequence: CASSPPLTATLSGANVLTF. CDR3 nucleotides: TGTGCCAGCTCACCACCTTTGACAGCAACCCTCTCTGGGGCCAACGTCCTGACTTTC.

The chain is built from TRBV10-3 and TRBJ2-3; D is perhaps TRBD2 (6 bases). CDR3 length equals 13 residues. Germline V gene data show CDR1 as ENHRY and CDR2 as SYGVKD. Trimming stripped 9 bases from V and 3 bases from J, with 13 bases between. This chain's CDR3 is CAIGLPRTDTQYF. Here the CDR3 DNA reads TGTGCCATTGGACTACCCAGAACAGATACGCAGTATTTT.

The chain has TRBV30 and TRBJ1-1, with D possibly TRBD1 on 5 matching bases. Germline CDR1 GTSNPN, CDR2 SVGIG (reference sequence). There are 11 residues in the CDR3. Trimming cost V 2 bases and J 11 bases, with 12 bases left between them. The CDR3 DNA is TGTGCCTGGAGTATCAGGGAGGACGCTTTCTTT. Translated: CAWSIREDAFF.

Remarks on this clone: The same CDR3 can be traced to other DNA sequences in this sample. CDR3 sequence (DNA): TGTGCCAGCAGTTACCTAAATGAGCAGTTCTTC. It codes for CASSYLNEQFF. The chain recombines TRBV6-5 with TRBJ2-1; no reliable D call. V shed 2 bases and J shed 7 bases, with 3 bases lying between them. Germline loops: CDR1 MNHEY, CDR2 SVGAGI. The CDR3 spans 11 residues.